The 10 T cell receptor beta chains below come from one sample, sequenced in a study of molecular identifiers for immune sequencing clone quantification. TCRdb ran MiXCR on the PCR reads and lists one entry per CDR3 protein. The data contain approximately 590,000 distinct CDR3 sequences, about 25% of them singletons. Sequencing was carried out using naive CD8+ T cells from blood, with Jurkat cell RNA spiked in. Subset specified: FACS-sorted CD8+CD4-CCR7+CD45RA+ naive T cells. The receptors were sampled from a human donor in good health. Some libraries in this study had Jurkat cell RNA spiked in.

This clonotype was detected only once. CDR3 in DNA: TGTGCTAGTGGCCCCGCCCCAGGGGTCAGAAACCCCTACGAGCAGTACTTC. It specifies CASGPAPGVRNPYEQYF. The chain recombines TRBV12-5 with TRBJ2-7; TRBD1 might be the D (6 bases). CDR3 length: 17 amino acids. The V gene lost 6 bases and the J gene lost 2 bases, with 23 bases spanning the gap. In germline, CDR1 is LGHNT, CDR2 FRNRAP. The variable domain in full, with the rest retrieved from reference TRBV12-5 and TRBJ2-7, is DARVTQTPRHKVTEMGQEVTMRCQPILGHNTVFWYRQTMMQGLELLAYFRNRAPLDDSGMPKDRFSAEMPDATLATLKIQPSEPRDSAVYFCASGPAPGVRNPYEQYFGPGTRLTVT.

At least ten counts were recorded for this clonotype. The chain employs TRBV19 and TRBJ2-2; 8 bases are shared with TRBD1. V lost 2 bases, J lost 3 bases, and 2 bases stayed unmatched. Germline assignment: CDR1 LNHDA and CDR2 SQIVND (reference sequence). CDR3 length: 15 amino acids. The CDR3 spells CASSILDRDTGELFF. In DNA, the CDR3 is TGTGCCAGTAGTATATTGGACAGGGACACCGGGGAGCTGTTTTTT.

This clonotype was detected a few times. The V and J genes are TRBV6-1 and TRBJ2-7; D remains ambiguous. The germline V gene encodes CDR1 MNHNS and CDR2 SASEGT. Trimming left V 2 bases short and J 2 bases short, with 7 bases between. The CDR3 has 13 residues. As DNA, the CDR3 is TGTGCCAGCAGTGAAAGCTTAACCTACGAGCAGTACTTC. It codes for CASSESLTYEQYF.

This clonotype has more than one count but fewer than ten. The chain carries TRBV2 and TRBJ2-7; D is possibly TRBD1 (5 bases). Germline assignment: CDR1 SNHLY and CDR2 FYNNEI. The V end was cut by 0 bases, the J end by 5 bases, with 11 bases between. The CDR3 is 14 amino acids. In DNA, the CDR3 is TGTGCCAGCAGTGAAGCCCTCAGGGTCCACGAGCAGTACTTC. This codes for CASSEALRVHEQYF.

There are many counts of this clonotype. The CDR3 here is CASSWGQGPRTGELFF. In DNA form, the CDR3 reads TGCGCCAGCAGCTGGGGACAGGGCCCTCGCACCGGGGAGCTGTTTTTT. V is TRBV5-1 and J is TRBJ2-2; TRBD1 matches at 9 bases. The CDR3 has 16 amino acids. Germline trimming cut 3 bases from V and 4 bases from J; bases unmatched to any gene: 7. The germline CDR1 and CDR2 sequences are SGHRS and YFSETQ.

This clonotype was seen a handful of times. This chain links TRBV5-4 with TRBJ2-1; possibly TRBD1 or TRBD2 for D (5 bases each). The CDR3 consists of 15 residues. Germline V lookup: CDR1 SGHNT, CDR2 YYREEE (reference sequence). V was cut by 0 bases and J by 7 bases, with 14 bases left in between. CDR3 coding DNA: TGTGCCAGCAGCTTGGTGGGGCTTGGGGAGAATGAGCAGTTCTTC. Translation: CASSLVGLGENEQFF.

On this clonotype itself: A much larger clone lies one base from this, so it may be a read error. The V and J genes are TRBV14 and TRBJ2-6; perhaps TRBD1 as D (6 bases). CDR1 is SGHDN, CDR2 FVKESK, per germline. The CDR3 runs 15 residues. CDR3 sequence: CASSQAGAGASVLTF. In nucleotides, the CDR3 is TGTGCCAGCAGCCAAGCAGGGGCTGGGGCCAGCGTCCTGACTTTC.

Regarding this clonotype: A single base separates this from a much larger clone, so it may be a read error. The chain is built from TRBV12-3 or TRBV12-4 and TRBJ2-7; D unclear. The CDR3 contains 12 residues. CDR3: CASSLTWYGQYF. The CDR3 DNA reads TGTGCCAGCAGTTTAACTTGGTACGGGCAGTACTTC.

On this clonotype: A single base separates this from a much larger clone, so it may be a read error. V and J are TRBV4-1 and TRBJ1-1; a weak D match, TRBD1 (5 bases). V lost 4 bases to trimming and J lost 4 bases, with 16 bases between them. CDR1 and CDR2 from the germline V gene are MGHRA and YSYEKL. The CDR3 loop spans 15 amino acids. CDR3 loop: CASSRRRGAGTEAFF. In DNA form, the CDR3 reads TGCGCCAGCAGCCGGAGGAGGGGCGCTGGCACTGAAGCTTTCTTT.

Remarks on this clonotype: At one boundary the junction diverges from the germline segment, which might be a read error. The chain recombines TRBV27 with TRBJ2-1; D is unclear. The CDR3 is made up of 15 amino acids. Looked up from germline, CDR1 is MNHEY and CDR2 is SMNVEV (reference sequence). CDR3 residues: CASSLLGSRLDEHFF. As DNA, the CDR3 is TGTGCCAGCAGTTTACTCGGTTCTAGATTAGATGAGCATTTCTTC.